Below, one T cell receptor beta chain is given with its context. This specimen comes from a study of Tregs in tolerant kidney transplant recipients. Thawed PBMCs were FACS-sorted into unstimulated CD4+CD25+CD127- regulatory T cells, CD4+CD25- non-regulatory cells, CD4 and CD8 cells. Assay used: immunoSEQ multiplex PCR; TCRdb lists only in-frame clones, some missing. The sample gives tens of thousands of clones, about four fifths of which show up once; more than 4% is in the top ten. CDR3 size: 16 residues. Germline lookup yields CDR1 LGHNA and CDR2 YSLEER. Trimming left V 2 bases short and J 4 bases short, with 17 bases between.

Sequenced sample: CD4+ T cells from blood. This sequence joins TRBV4-3 and TRBJ1-2; weak D call: TRBD1 (6 bases). This clonotype was obtained from a human donor in good health. As DNA, the CDR3 is TGCGCCAGCAGCCAACCATTGAGGGGGGACACCTATGGCTACACCTTC. Protein sequence: CASSQPLRGDTYGYTF.